One sample yielded the 31 T cell receptor beta chains listed below, sequenced in a study of T cell responses to AZD1222 COVID-19 vaccine. Libraries were prepared by immunoSEQ multiplex PCR; TCRdb keeps only in-frame clonotypes and omits some of them. The table records about 130,000 clones, approximately 84% of them present only once. The source was peripheral blood, collected on day 0 of AZD1222 vaccination. The receptors originated from an adult in good health.

V and J are TRBV10-3 and TRBJ1-5; 10 nucleotides line up with TRBD1. This CDR3 has 17 residues. The J segment lost 7 bases and the V segment lost 4 bases, leaving 13 bases of the junction unmatched. The V gene's germline CDR1 is ENHRY and CDR2 SYGVKD. Written as DNA, the CDR3 is TGTGCCATCAGTGGGGGCTCGGGACAGGGGATTATGCAGCCCCAGCATTTT. Residues: CAISGGSGQGIMQPQHF.

In its sample, this clone was seen once. This sequence joins TRBV19 and TRBJ1-1; D is unclear. Germline V CDR1 and CDR2: LNHDA, SQIVND (reference sequence). CDR3 length: 15 residues. The V end was cut by 6 bases, the J end by 5 bases, with 19 bases between. CDR3 coding DNA: TGTGCCAGTAGGCCTCAAACTTCCCAAGGAACTGAAGCTTTCTTT. Protein sequence: CASRPQTSQGTEAFF.

The chain combines TRBV18 with TRBJ1-1; weak D call: TRBD1 (6 bases). Germline CDR1 reads KGHSH; CDR2 reads LQKENI. V lost 3 bases to trimming and J lost 10 bases, with 18 bases between them. CDR3 length equals 14 residues. Here the CDR3 reads CASSPQDSYSGAFF. CDR3 nucleotides: TGTGCCAGCTCACCCCAGGACAGTTACTCAGGAGCTTTCTTT.

The chain combines TRBV18 with TRBJ1-5, with TRBD1 matching over 8 bases. J was trimmed by 6 bases and V by 2 bases; bases with no gene match: 6. Germline CDR1 and CDR2: KGHSH and LQKENI. This CDR3 contains 15 residues. The CDR3 bases are TGTGCCAGCTCACCAACAGGGGGAAGCGGTCAGCCCCAGCATTTT. Encoded protein: CASSPTGGSGQPQHF. Variable domain in full (rest from reference TRBV18 and TRBJ1-5): NAGVMQNPRHLVRRRGQEARLRCSPMKGHSHVYWYRQLPEEGLKFMVYLQKENIIDESGMPKERFSAEFPKEGPSILRIQQVVRGDSAAYFCASSPTGGSGQPQHFGDGTRLSIL.

Only one count was recorded for this clone. The J gene is TRBJ1-5, the V gene TRBV6-5; D remains unclear. Trimming cost V 4 bases and J 1 base, with 11 bases left between them. Germline V CDR1 and CDR2: MNHEY, SVGAGI. The CDR3 runs 15 residues. In DNA form, the CDR3 reads TGTGCCAGCAGTTTATCAGAAACGAGCAATCAGCCCCAGCATTTT. Translating it yields CASSLSETSNQPQHF.

The rearrangement links TRBV3-1 (or the pseudogene TRBV3-2) to TRBJ1-3, with D possibly being TRBD1 (5 bases). V dropped 1 base and J dropped 3 bases, with 10 bases sitting between them. This CDR3 spans 15 amino acids. Germline assignment: CDR1 LGHDT and CDR2 YNNKEL (reference sequence). CDR3 residues: CASSQGGGVGNTIYF. The CDR3 region has the DNA TGTGCCAGCAGCCAAGGGGGAGGGGTTGGAAACACCATATATTTT.

V usage is TRBV27 and J usage is TRBJ1-6; maybe TRBD1 (5 bases). Trimming took 6 bases from V and 2 from J, leaving 11 bases between them. Germline V CDR1 and CDR2: MNHEY, SMNVEV (reference sequence). This CDR3 contains 15 residues. The DNA for the CDR3 is TGTGCCAGCAGATTAAGACAGCCCTATAATTCACCCCTCCACTTT. This encodes CASRLRQPYNSPLHF.

Comments on this clone: Other DNA variants within this sample encode the same CDR3. J is TRBJ1-5 and V is TRBV3-1 (or the pseudogene TRBV3-2), with 7 nucleotides matching TRBD1. Germline V gene sequence: CDR1 LGHDT, CDR2 YNNKEL (reference sequence). CDR3 length: 14 amino acids. V gave up 1 base and J gave up 4 bases; unmatched junction bases: 1. In DNA, the CDR3 is TGTGCCAGCAGCCAAGGACAGGGTAATCAGCCCCAGCATTTT. This gives the protein CASSQGQGNQPQHF.

This clone was observed a single time. The chain combines TRBV5-1 with TRBJ1-4; no firm D call. Germline V CDR1 and CDR2: SGHRS, YFSETQ. The CDR3 has 15 residues. V gave up 0 bases and J gave up 8 bases, with 14 bases separating them. CDR3 in DNA: TGCGCCAGCAGCTTGGCCTTAAGGGATGAGGAAAAACTGTTTTTT. Translation: CASSLALRDEEKLFF.

The rearrangement joins TRBV7-8 to TRBJ2-7; 7 positions match TRBD1. The CDR3 spans 15 residues. Germline values: CDR1 SGHVS, CDR2 FQNEAQ. J was trimmed by 2 bases and V by 5 bases; bases with no gene match: 9. CDR3 sequence: CASSTPGQNTYEQYF. CDR3 nucleotide sequence: TGTGCCAGCAGCACCCCGGGACAGAATACCTACGAGCAGTACTTC.

The V call is TRBV4-2, the J call TRBJ1-4; 7 bases fit TRBD1. The germline gives CDR1 LGHNA, CDR2 YNFKEQ. The CDR3 contains 17 residues. V dropped 4 bases and J dropped 5; count of bases not matched to a gene: 13. In DNA form, the CDR3 reads TGTGCCAGCAGCCTACAACATCGACAGGGACCGAATGAAAAACTGTTTTTT. The encoded protein is CASSLQHRQGPNEKLFF.

The gene calls are TRBV2 and TRBJ1-4; D is unresolved. The germline gives CDR1 SNHLY, CDR2 FYNNEI. Trimming took off 7 bases at V and 7 bases at J, with 13 bases between the two ends. CDR3 length: 13 amino acids. The CDR3 DNA sequence: TGTGCCAGCACCCAAGAGGGTCGTGAAAAACTGTTTTTT. As protein: CASTQEGREKLFF. Based on the CDR3 plus reference TRBV2 and TRBJ1-4, the full variable domain is EPEVTQTPSHQVTQMGQEVILRCVPISNHLYFYWYRQILGQKVEFLVSFYNNEISEKSEIFDDQFSVERPDGSNFTLKIRSTKLEDSAMYFCASTQEGREKLFFGSGTQLSVL.

The gene calls are TRBV4-2 and TRBJ1-5, with 7 bases identical to TRBD1. The CDR3 spans 15 residues. CDR1 and CDR2 (germline): LGHNA, YNFKEQ. V lost 0 bases to trimming and J lost 4 bases; unmatched junction nucleotides: 3. The CDR3 nucleotides read TGTGCCAGCAGCCAAGAAAACAGGGGAAATCAGCCCCAGCATTTT. This sequence encodes CASSQENRGNQPQHF.

This sequence joins TRBV2 and TRBJ1-3; TRBD1 aligns across 8 bases. The trim removed 8 bases at V and 1 base at J, leaving 4 bases unmatched. The CDR3 is 14 residues long. Germline CDR1 reads SNHLY; CDR2 reads FYNNEI. The CDR3: CASDRGLSGNTIYF. CDR3 bases: TGTGCCAGCGACAGGGGACTTTCTGGAAACACCATATATTTT.

CDR3 protein: CASSSDRDSGYTF. CDR3 coding DNA: TGTGCCAGCAGCTCGGACAGGGACAGTGGCTACACCTTC. This chain links TRBV7-3 with TRBJ1-2, with TRBD1 identical over 8 bases. Germline V gene data show CDR1 as SGHTA and CDR2 as FQGTGA. The CDR3 totals 13 residues. Trimming took 4 bases from V and 7 from J; bases not matched to a gene: 5.

The J gene is TRBJ2-3, the V gene TRBV5-6, with 10 bases that match TRBD2. The germline CDR1 and CDR2 sequences are SGHDT and YYEEEE. The CDR3 is 16 residues long. Trimming removed 2 bases from V and 3 bases from J; junction bases left unmatched: 6. DNA of the CDR3: TGTGCCAGCAGCTTCAGCGGGGGGGCATGGACAGATACGCAGTATTTT. Translation gives CASSFSGGAWTDTQYF. Using reference TRBV5-6 and TRBJ2-3 for the parts outside the CDR3, the full variable domain is DAGVTQSPTHLIKTRGQQVTLRCSPKSGHDTVSWYQQALGQGPQFIFQYYEEEERQRGNFPDRFSGHQFPNYSSELNVNALLLGDSALYLCASSFSGGAWTDTQYFGPGTRLTVL.

The rearrangement joins TRBV6-5 to TRBJ1-1; D is ambiguous. The CDR3 is made up of 13 amino acids. Germline V lookup: CDR1 MNHEY, CDR2 SVGAGI. V was cut by 7 bases and J by 3 bases, with 12 bases left in between. The CDR3, as DNA: TGTGCCAGCAACGAGAGAGGGTACACTGAAGCTTTCTTT. It specifies CASNERGYTEAFF.

The rearrangement joins TRBV6-5 to TRBJ1-4; D gene uncertain. CDR1 is MNHEY and CDR2 is SVGAGI in the germline V gene. Trimming took off 5 bases at V and 0 bases at J, with 10 bases between the two ends. This CDR3 comprises 15 residues. In nucleotides, the CDR3 is TGTGCCAGCAGTCCAATGGGGTCAACTAATGAAAAACTGTTTTTT. This sequence encodes CASSPMGSTNEKLFF.

The DNA for the CDR3 is TGTGCCAGCAGTTGGGGCCGGGACAGGGGGAGCTCCTATAATTCACCCCTCCACTTT. This sequence encodes CASSWGRDRGSSYNSPLHF. The rearrangement links TRBV27 to TRBJ1-6; 11 bases are shared with TRBD1. CDR1 and CDR2 from the germline V gene are MNHEY and SMNVEV (reference sequence). The V and J ends lost 4 bases and 0 bases, in that order; junction bases with no gene match: 8. The CDR3 is made up of 19 amino acids.

V is TRBV7-2 and J is TRBJ1-3; weak D call: TRBD1 (6 bases). Deletions cut 5 bases from V and 6 bases from J, with 14 bases between. This CDR3 has 14 residues. CDR1 and CDR2 from the germline V gene are SGHTA and FQGNSA. DNA for the CDR3: TGTGCCAGCAGCCCCCCTGGACAGTCAAACACCATATATTTT. Translated, it gives CASSPPGQSNTIYF.

The chain has TRBV14 and TRBJ1-1, with a weak D call TRBD1 (6 bases). The ends were cut back, 3 bases at V and 7 bases at J, with 15 bases in the middle. Germline V gene lookup returns CDR1 SGHDN and CDR2 FVKESK. The CDR3 spans 14 residues. CDR3 loop: CASSQGGGQFEAFF. In DNA, the CDR3 is TGTGCCAGCAGCCAGGGGGGGGGCCAATTTGAAGCTTTCTTT. Supplemented by reference TRBV14 and TRBJ1-1, the full variable domain reads EAGVTQFPSHSVIEKGQTVTLRCDPISGHDNLYWYRRVMGKEIKFLLHFVKESKQDESGMPNNRFLAERTGGTYSTLKVQPAELEDSGVYFCASSQGGGQFEAFFGQGTRLTVV.

This clone was counted once. The V and J genes are TRBV5-1 and TRBJ2-7, with 8 bases matching TRBD1. This CDR3 is 18 amino acids long. Germline V gene lookup returns CDR1 SGHRS and CDR2 YFSETQ. V was clipped by 3 bases and J by 7 bases; unmatched bases: 21. The CDR3 DNA is TGCGCCAGCAGCTCCTCCGGGACAGGTGGCCCTTCAACTATAGAGCAGTACTTC. The encoded protein is CASSSSGTGGPSTIEQYF.

The V call is TRBV28, the J call TRBJ1-4; D gene unclear. Germline V lookup: CDR1 MDHEN, CDR2 SYDVKM. The CDR3 is 13 amino acids. V was trimmed by 5 bases and J by 6 bases, leaving 10 bases between them. The CDR3 sequence is CASSPVPDEKLFF. CDR3 nucleotides: TGTGCCAGCAGTCCCGTCCCGGATGAAAAACTGTTTTTT.

The J gene is TRBJ1-2, the V gene TRBV10-3; the D is unclear. This CDR3 has 16 amino acids. CDR1 is ENHRY, CDR2 SYGVKD, per germline. V dropped 10 bases and J dropped 8 bases, with 29 bases sitting between them. This CDR3 is CATRRLEGRAPKGYTF. CDR3 bases: TGTGCCACCAGAAGGTTAGAGGGCAGAGCTCCTAAGGGCTACACCTTC.

A few counts support this clone. The gene calls are TRBV2 and TRBJ1-5; 7 bases fit TRBD1. The CDR3 extends over 15 amino acids. Per germline, CDR1 SNHLY and CDR2 FYNNEI. V was pared by 4 bases and J by 3 bases, with 6 bases of the junction left unmatched. CDR3 protein: CASSGAGQNNQPQHF. The CDR3 region has the DNA TGTGCCAGCAGTGGAGCGGGACAGAACAATCAGCCCCAGCATTTT. The variable domain in full, completed from reference TRBV2 and TRBJ1-5, reads EPEVTQTPSHQVTQMGQEVILRCVPISNHLYFYWYRQILGQKVEFLVSFYNNEISEKSEIFDDQFSVERPDGSNFTLKIRSTKLEDSAMYFCASSGAGQNNQPQHFGDGTRLSIL.

This clone has just one count. The chain has TRBV11-2 and TRBJ2-3, with D unclear. Between the trimmed V and J ends, which lost 2 bases and 8 bases, there was a span of 8 bases. The CDR3 has 12 amino acids. Germline V lookup: CDR1 SGHAT, CDR2 FQNNGV. The CDR3 DNA reads as TGTGCCAGCAGCTTAATAACGAGTACGCAGTATTTT. Translated, it gives CASSLITSTQYF.

The chain combines TRBV7-3 with TRBJ2-2; no reliable D call. CDR3 size: 14 residues. Per the germline V gene, CDR1 is SGHTA and CDR2 is FQGTGA. V shed 0 bases and J shed 5 bases, with 7 bases lying between them. The CDR3 sequence is CASSLTPGTGELFF. Here the CDR3 DNA reads TGTGCCAGCAGCTTAACCCCCGGGACCGGGGAGCTGTTTTTT.

This clone has a single count. The V call is TRBV3-1 (or the pseudogene TRBV3-2), the J call TRBJ2-7; 8 bases align to TRBD1. There are 14 residues in the CDR3. With V trimmed by 4 bases and J by 3 bases, 5 bases remained unmatched. Germline lookup yields CDR1 LGHDT and CDR2 YNNKEL (reference sequence). The CDR3 spells CASSPRQGFYEQYF. The CDR3 nucleotides are TGTGCCAGCAGCCCTAGACAGGGGTTCTACGAGCAGTACTTC.

The J gene is TRBJ2-7, the V gene TRBV14, with 9 bases lining up with TRBD1. This CDR3 is 13 amino acids long. Germline CDR1 SGHDN, CDR2 FVKESK. Trimming cost V 5 bases and J 6 bases; bases outside gene matches: 5. The CDR3 DNA follows: TGTGCCAGCAGCTGGGACAGGGTAAGCGAGCAGTACTTC. Its protein product is CASSWDRVSEQYF.

The rearrangement uses TRBV28 and TRBJ2-2, with 7 bases aligning to TRBD1. Germline CDR1 and CDR2: MDHEN and SYDVKM. V lost 4 bases to trimming and J lost 6 bases; unmatched junction nucleotides: 20. The CDR3 contains 19 residues. The CDR3 coding sequence is TGTGCCAGCAGTTCACCGCCAGGGGGTCCGTACGGTGCTTCCGGGGAGCTGTTTTTT. This codes for CASSSPPGGPYGASGELFF.

This clone was counted a few times. CDR3 nucleotide sequence: TGCGCCAGCAGCGCCCCCCGGGGGCTCGAGACTGAAGCTTTCTTT. Translating it yields CASSAPRGLETEAFF. The chain carries TRBV4-1 and TRBJ1-1; D may be TRBD1 (6 bases). The ends were cut back, 5 bases at V and 5 bases at J, with 18 bases in the middle. From germline, CDR1 is MGHRA and CDR2 YSYEKL. The CDR3 spans 15 residues.